This is a list of T cell receptor beta chains from one sample in a study of shared T cell receptors in the human thymus. Assay: immunoSEQ multiplex PCR; the TCRdb copy retains only in-frame clones and omits some. The sample shows a few hundred thousand clones, around 93% of them seen only once. Sequenced: thymocytes. Receptors originate from a human donor. Each CDR3 is given with its conserved first and last residue. The D gene is left open where the match is weak. Where a row states a size, it is once, few, many or the class of an expanded clone; other rows omit it.

>TRBV9|16|TRBJ2-6|-|-
TGTGCCAGCAGCGTATATACCCGCTCTGGGGCCAACGTCCTGACTTTC
CASSVYTRSGANVLTF
>TRBV7-2|16|TRBJ2-5|TRBD2|-
TGTGCCAGCAGTTCGACCGGCTTGGCGGGAGGAGAGACCCAGTACTTC
CASSSTGLAGGETQYF
>TRBV15|16|TRBJ2-4|-|-
TGTGCCACCAGCACGATCTCGCGGGACCCCAAAAACATTCAGTACTTC
CATSTISRDPKNIQYF
>TRBV28|16|TRBJ2-6|-|-
TGTGCCAGCCGGGACACATCTTCCTCTGGGGCCAACGTCCTGACTTTC
CASRDTSSSGANVLTF
>TRBV2|15|TRBJ2-3|-|-
TGTGCCAGCACCCAGCTGGACATAGGCACAGATACGCAGTATTTT
CASTQLDIGTDTQYF
>TRBV5-1|16|TRBJ2-7|TRBD1|-
TGCGCCAGCAGCCGACGGGACAGCCGAAGGACCTACGAGCAGTACTTC
CASSRRDSRRTYEQYF
>TRBV19|17|TRBJ2-2|TRBD2|few
TGTGCCAGTAGTATCTTGACTAGCGGGAGGATCGCCGGGGAGCTGTTTTTT
CASSILTSGRIAGELFF
>TRBV21-1|20|TRBJ2-1|-|-
TGTGCCAGCAGCAAAGTCGCGAGCCCGCCCGCGGGACAGGTCTACAATGAGCAGTTCTTC
CASSKVASPPAGQVYNEQFF
>TRBV18|17|TRBJ2-2|-|once
TGTGCCAGCTCACCCCCTGGGGTGAATAGGCTAACCGGGGAGCTGTTTTTT
CASSPPGVNRLTGELFF
>TRBV4-3|15|TRBJ2-1|-|-
TGCGCCAGCAGCCAAGATCTTCACTGGGACAATGAGCAGTTCTTC
CASSQDLHWDNEQFF
>TRBV4-2|16|TRBJ2-7|TRBD2|few
TGTGCCAGCAGCCAAACCGGGACTACGCTTTCCTACGAGCAGTACTTC
CASSQTGTTLSYEQYF
>TRBV5-1|16|TRBJ1-4|-|-
TGCGCCAGCAGCCCGTACCGTTGGGGGATTAATGAAAAACTGTTTTTT
CASSPYRWGINEKLFF
>TRBV15|14|TRBJ1-2|-|-
TGTGCCACCAGCCTAAATGGCAGGGGAGAAGGCTACACCTTC
CATSLNGRGEGYTF
>TRBV7-2|16|TRBJ1-4|-|-
TGTGCCAGCAGCGTACGACGTTGGGGGACTAATGAAAAACTGTTTTTT
CASSVRRWGTNEKLFF
>TRBV28|20|TRBJ2-7|TRBD2|-
TGTGCCAGCAGTTACCCCACTAGCGGGAGTACCCTAGGGAAACACGACGAGCAGTACTTC
CASSYPTSGSTLGKHDEQYF
>TRBV30|11|TRBJ1-1|-|few
TGTGCCTGGAAGGGTGGCACTGAAGCTTTCTTT
CAWKGGTEAFF
>TRBV14|15|TRBJ2-7|-|-
TGTGCCAGCAGCCAAGGGGTCCCCCCGGGCTACGAGCAGTACTTC
CASSQGVPPGYEQYF
>TRBV5-6|19|TRBJ2-4|TRBD1|-
TGTGCCAGCAGCTTGACTAGAGGACAGGTCCTCTTAGCCAAAAACATTCAGTACTTC
CASSLTRGQVLLAKNIQYF
>TRBV19|16|TRBJ1-5|-|few
TGTGCCAGTAGGGAGGGTGACCCATATAGCAATCAGCCCCAGCATTTT
CASREGDPYSNQPQHF
>TRBV7-2|12|TRBJ2-1|-|-
TGTGCCAGCAGCTCCCCCCGCGATGAGCAGTTCTTC
CASSSPRDEQFF
>TRBV5-8|13|TRBJ2-1|-|-
TGTGCCAGCGACCGTACTAGCCACAATGAGCAGTTCTTC
CASDRTSHNEQFF
>TRBV10-3|13|TRBJ2-7|TRBD1|-
TGTGCCATCAGCCTCCGGGACAGCTACGAGCAGTACTTC
CAISLRDSYEQYF
>TRBV5-4|16|TRBJ2-1|-|-
TGTGCCAGCAGTCGTTATTTCTTGGAGGGTTTCAATGAGCAGTTCTTC
CASSRYFLEGFNEQFF
>TRBV7-9|19|TRBJ2-3|TRBD1|few
TGTGCCAGCAGCTTACATAGTCCTACGGACAGGGGTAGAGCAGATACGCAGTATTTT
CASSLHSPTDRGRADTQYF
>TRBV27|14|TRBJ1-2|-|-
TGTGCCAGCAGCCTTGGGCCCGGACCGTATGGCTACACCTTC
CASSLGPGPYGYTF
>TRBV20-1|11|TRBJ2-2|-|-
TGCAGTGCTAGGCTAGCCGGGGAGCTGTTTTTT
CSARLAGELFF
>TRBV15|16|TRBJ1-5|TRBD1|-
TGTGCCACCAGCAGGGGGGACAGGGGGATACATCAGCCCCAGCATTTT
CATSRGDRGIHQPQHF
>TRBV27|13|TRBJ2-7|TRBD2|-
TGTGCCAGCAGGGGCGGGGGGACCTACGAGCAGTACTTC
CASRGGGTYEQYF
>TRBV2|16|TRBJ2-7|TRBD2|-
TGTGCCAGCAGCGAGGGGGCTAGCGGGAGTTTCTACGAGCAGTACTTC
CASSEGASGSFYEQYF
>TRBV19|16|TRBJ2-1|-|-
TGTGCCAGTAGTATAGGTCCGACGGGAGTGAGCAATGAGCAGTTCTTC
CASSIGPTGVSNEQFF
>TRBV10-3|15|TRBJ2-1|TRBD2|-
TGTGCCATCAGTGACGGCGGGAGGCCCTACAATGAGCAGTTCTTC
CAISDGGRPYNEQFF
>TRBV28|15|TRBJ2-7|-|once
TGTGCCAGCAGCCAAAAAGGGGAGGTCCCCTACGAGCAGTACTTC
CASSQKGEVPYEQYF
>TRBV10-1|11|TRBJ2-7|-|-
TGCGCCAGCAGTGACGTGGTCGAGCAGTACTTC
CASSDVVEQYF
>TRBV15|21|TRBJ2-4|TRBD1|-
TGTGCCACCAGCAGAGAGATCTACCGGGACAGGGAACTGGTGGCCAAAAACATTCAGTACTTC
CATSREIYRDRELVAKNIQYF
>TRBV7-2|12|TRBJ2-5|-|-
TGTGCCAGCCCAACCAACGGAGAGACCCAGTACTTC
CASPTNGETQYF
>TRBV27|19|TRBJ2-3|TRBD2|-
TGTGCCAGCAGTCCCAAAAGCGGGAGACTTCCCGTACGCGCAGATACGCAGTATTTT
CASSPKSGRLPVRADTQYF
>TRBV4-1|15|TRBJ1-4|-|-
TGCGCCAGCAGAGATCAGGAAGCAACTAATGAAAAACTGTTTTTT
CASRDQEATNEKLFF
>TRBV6-1|14|TRBJ2-5|-|-
TGTGCCAGCAGTGAAACCCCCCAGAGAGAGACCCAGTACTTC
CASSETPQRETQYF
>TRBV27|14|TRBJ1-1|TRBD1|once
TGTGCCAGCAGACCTGAGGACAGGGTGACTGAAGCTTTCTTT
CASRPEDRVTEAFF
>TRBV6-5|12|TRBJ2-2|-|-
TGTGCCAGCAGGGAAGGCGCCGGGGAGCTGTTTTTT
CASREGAGELFF
>TRBV2|15|TRBJ2-3|TRBD2|-
TGTGCCAGCAGAGACCTAGCGGGGGAAACAGATACGCAGTATTTT
CASRDLAGETDTQYF
>TRBV14|16|TRBJ2-3|-|-
TGTGCCAGCAGCCCCGGAGGCAGGGCCCCCACAGATACGCAGTATTTT
CASSPGGRAPTDTQYF
>TRBV12-5|16|TRBJ1-1|TRBD1|-
TGTGCTAGTGGTATGCCGCCCCAGACAGGGGCTGGGGAAGCTTTCTTT
CASGMPPQTGAGEAFF